This T cell receptor beta chain was found in a study of control samples from healthy donors and cancer patients (dated by TCRdb to about 2020). Preparation of the library involved the immunoSEQ multiplex PCR assay. TCRdb limited this immuneACCESS table to in-frame rearrangements with V and J called. A share of clones is missing; checked studies link under half to unresolved V genes, and the rest is unexplained. The table for this sample lists roughly 80,000 clones; 70% to 90% of them were counted only once. Under 2% of the sample is in the top ten clones. As to this clone: The clone's antigen remains unknown. No much larger clonotype is one base removed from it; base qualities were not supplied.

V lost 1 base and J lost 6 bases; the stretch between them is 10 bases long. As encoded in the germline V gene (reference sequence), CDR1 is GTSNPN while CDR2 is SVGIG. The CDR3 has 12 amino acids, counting the end cysteine and phenylalanine. Only CDR3 DNA is held: 36 bases, read in frame from base 1. Here the chain combines TRBV30 and TRBJ2-7; TRBD2 is possibly the D segment (7 matching bases). This TCR was sampled from a woman in her fifties or sixties with head and neck cancer. Sequencing was carried out using PBMCs. The sequenced DNA: TGTGCCTGGAGTGGGGAGGGGGGCGAGCAGTACTTC. It translates as CAWSGEGGEQYF. The CDR3 plus the reference TRBV30 and TRBJ2-7 genes for the other parts give the full variable domain: SQTIHQWPATLVQPVGSPLSLECTVEGTSNPNLYWYRQAAGRGLQLLFYSVGIGQISSEVPQNLSASRPQDRQFILSSKKLLLSDSGFYLCAWSGEGGEQYFGPGTRLTVT.